This T cell receptor beta chain appears in the sequencing data of a study of shared T cell receptors in the human thymus. Using immunoSEQ multiplex PCR, the repertoire was profiled, and TCRdb retains in-frame clones only, with some absent. The sample contains hundreds of thousands of clones, approximately 78% of which appear only once. Trimming shortened V by 4 bases and J by 12 bases, and 18 bases separated the two germline ends. Per the germline V gene, CDR1 is SGHVS and CDR2 is FQNEAQ. This CDR3 has 14 residues. This sample was shared with a second study, whose subject was human thymus T cells. That investigation notes: Corrective surgery for congenital heart defects was being performed on the healthy Finnish infants who served as donors.

The chain carries TRBV7-8 and TRBJ1-4, with no clear D. This receptor was taken from a boy under two years old with a congenital heart defect. The sequenced sample consisted of thymocytes. Here the CDR3 reads CASSSGPRRLQLFF. Written as DNA, the CDR3 is TGTGCCAGCAGCTCAGGACCGAGGAGGCTCCAACTGTTTTTT.